This section outlines one TCR beta chain sequence together with its context. The antigen remains undetermined. This CDR3 is 19 amino acids long. Germline CDR1 is SNHLY and CDR2 is FYNNEI. No DNA is given; TCRdb re-called the 5' RACE reads and lists each CDR3 protein once. The sample data list 400,000 to 500,000 distinct CDR3 sequences. This sample is drawn from a study of monozygotic twins with inflammatory bowel disease. Overall study results and limits: Whether twins were concordant or discordant made no difference to repertoire similarity, possibly from limited power. For IBD patients, clonotypes shared with others were fewer than for healthy twins, especially with disease activity.

Sequencing was carried out using blood. The TCR was taken from a human donor with ulcerative colitis or Crohn's disease, or a healthy co-twin of an affected twin (not recorded which). The chain is built from TRBV2 and TRBJ1-2; with no DNA, the TCRdb D assignment of TRBD1 cannot be verified. CDR3 in amino acids: CASSGPIRGQNQLSYGYTF. Based on the CDR3 plus reference TRBV2 and TRBJ1-2, the full variable domain is EPEVTQTPSHQVTQMGQEVILRCVPISNHLYFYWYRQILGQKVEFLVSFYNNEISEKSEIFDDQFSVERPDGSNFTLKIRSTKLEDSAMYFCASSGPIRGQNQLSYGYTFGSGTRLTVV.